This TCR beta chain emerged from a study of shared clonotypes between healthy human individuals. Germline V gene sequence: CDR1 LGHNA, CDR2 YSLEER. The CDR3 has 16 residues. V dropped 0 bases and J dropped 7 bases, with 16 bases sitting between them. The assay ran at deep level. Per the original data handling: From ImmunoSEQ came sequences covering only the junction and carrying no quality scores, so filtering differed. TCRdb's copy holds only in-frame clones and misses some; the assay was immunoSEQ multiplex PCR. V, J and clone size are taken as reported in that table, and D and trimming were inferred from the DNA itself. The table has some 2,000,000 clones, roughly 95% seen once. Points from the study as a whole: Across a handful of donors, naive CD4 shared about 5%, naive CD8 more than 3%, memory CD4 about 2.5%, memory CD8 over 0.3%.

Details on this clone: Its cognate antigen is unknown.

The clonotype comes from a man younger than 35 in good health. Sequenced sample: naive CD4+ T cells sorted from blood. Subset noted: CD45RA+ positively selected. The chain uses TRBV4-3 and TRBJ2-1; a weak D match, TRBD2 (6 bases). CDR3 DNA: TGCGCCAGCAGCCAAGATAGGACGGGAGAGGGTAATGAGCAGTTCTTC. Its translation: CASSQDRTGEGNEQFF.